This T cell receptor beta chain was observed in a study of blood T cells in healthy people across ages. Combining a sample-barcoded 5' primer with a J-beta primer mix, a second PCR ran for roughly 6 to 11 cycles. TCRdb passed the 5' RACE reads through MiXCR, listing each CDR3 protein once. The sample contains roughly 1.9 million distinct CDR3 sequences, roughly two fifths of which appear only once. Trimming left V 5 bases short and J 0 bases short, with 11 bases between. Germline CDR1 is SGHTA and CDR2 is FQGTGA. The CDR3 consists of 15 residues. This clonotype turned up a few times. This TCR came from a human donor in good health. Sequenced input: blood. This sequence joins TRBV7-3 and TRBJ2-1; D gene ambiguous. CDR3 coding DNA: TGTGCCAGCAGCACGACTGTAAGCTCCTACAATGAGCAGTTCTTC. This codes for CASSTTVSSYNEQFF.